The 14 T cell receptor beta chains listed next were all sequenced from one sample in a study of cytomegalovirus exposure and HLA in healthy donors. Assay used: immunoSEQ multiplex PCR; TCRdb lists only in-frame clones, some missing. The data hold under 200,000 clones, with 86% observed a single time. The sample consisted of PBMCs. Source of these receptors: a woman younger than 45 in good health and CMV-seronegative.

V and J are TRBV5-6 and TRBJ1-2; D is unclear. Germline lookup yields CDR1 SGHDT and CDR2 YYEEEE. V was pared by 1 base and J by 4 bases, with 8 bases between. This CDR3 region has 13 residues. The CDR3 loop is CASSLKGSYGYTF. The CDR3 DNA reads TGTGCCAGCAGCTTGAAAGGGTCCTATGGCTACACCTTC.

The chain is built from TRBV30 and TRBJ2-6, with D uncertain. CDR3 size: 16 residues. Trimming pared 2 bases from V and 0 bases from J, leaving 11 bases between. CDR1 is GTSNPN and CDR2 is SVGIG in the germline V gene (reference sequence). The CDR3 region has the DNA TGTGCCTGGAGTAAGGACGGAATCTCTGGGGCCAACGTCCTGACTTTC. It encodes CAWSKDGISGANVLTF.

The CDR3 reads CASRRSGTSGYNEQFF. The CDR3 coding sequence is TGTGCCAGCAGGCGAAGTGGGACTAGCGGATACAATGAGCAGTTCTTC. The gene calls are TRBV27 and TRBJ2-1; 11 bases are a match to TRBD2. The V gene's germline CDR1 is MNHEY and CDR2 SMNVEV (reference sequence). The V segment lost 6 bases and the J segment 4 bases; nucleotides outside the gene matches: 8. CDR3 size: 16 residues.

This chain connects TRBV27 to TRBJ1-5; 9 positions match TRBD1. Germline V gene data show CDR1 as MNHEY and CDR2 as SMNVEV (reference sequence). With V trimmed by 2 bases and J by 6 bases, 2 bases remained unmatched. The length of the CDR3 is 14 residues. CDR3 protein: CASSLIQGAQPQHF. The CDR3 region has the DNA TGTGCCAGCAGTTTAATACAGGGGGCTCAGCCCCAGCATTTT.

This sequence joins TRBV6-5 and TRBJ1-1; D is undetermined. There are 13 residues in the CDR3. Per the germline V gene, CDR1 is MNHEY and CDR2 is SVGAGI. V was pared by 6 bases and J by 0 bases, with 8 bases between. CDR3 protein: CASRATLNTEAFF. Here the CDR3 DNA reads TGTGCCAGCAGAGCGACACTGAACACTGAAGCTTTCTTT.

The V and J genes are TRBV10-3 and TRBJ2-1, with D perhaps TRBD1 (6 bases). CDR3 length equals 12 residues. The V gene's germline CDR1 is ENHRY and CDR2 SYGVKD. V shed 6 bases and J shed 6 bases, with 9 bases lying between them. CDR3 loop: CAISGDTNEQFF. The CDR3 region has the DNA TGTGCCATCAGCGGGGACACCAATGAGCAGTTCTTC.

The V gene is TRBV4-2, the J gene TRBJ1-2, with TRBD1 identical over 9 bases. Germline CDR1 reads LGHNA; CDR2 reads YNFKEQ. J lost 3 bases, V lost 5 bases, and 7 bases had no gene match. CDR3 length: 15 amino acids. The DNA of the CDR3 is TGTGCCAGCAGCAACATACAGGGGGCTCACTATGGCTACACCTTC. It encodes CASSNIQGAHYGYTF.

This clone occurred many times. The J gene is TRBJ1-1, the V gene TRBV4-2; D is uncertain. The CDR3 is 13 amino acids. Germline lookup yields CDR1 LGHNA and CDR2 YNFKEQ. Trimming stripped 4 bases from V and 10 bases from J, with 16 bases between. The CDR3 is CASSPSEGTPAFF. CDR3 DNA sequence: TGTGCCAGCAGCCCGAGCGAGGGAACCCCAGCTTTCTTT.

The rearrangement joins TRBV7-2 to TRBJ2-5; D perhaps matches TRBD2 (6 bases). Germline assignment: CDR1 SGHTA and CDR2 FQGNSA. Trimming shortened V by 2 bases and J by 4 bases, and 26 bases separated the two germline ends. The CDR3 spans 19 residues. The CDR3 DNA sequence: TGTGCCAGCAGCTTACTCGCAGGGAGCGGGCCGACGGGGGTAGAGACCCAGTACTTC. Protein: CASSLLAGSGPTGVETQYF. The complete variable domain, with remaining parts taken from reference TRBV7-2 and TRBJ2-5, reads GAGVSQSPSNKVTEKGKDVELRCDPISGHTALYWYRQSLGQGLEFLIYFQGNSAPDKSGLPSDRFSAERTGGSVSTLTIQRTQQEDSAVYLCASSLLAGSGPTGVETQYFGPGTRLLVL.

The chain uses TRBV9 and TRBJ2-7; the D gene is possibly TRBD2 (5 bases). The CDR3 has 14 residues. Per germline, CDR1 SGDLS and CDR2 YYNGEE. V gave up 0 bases and J gave up 4 bases, with 11 bases separating them. The DNA for the CDR3 is TGTGCCAGCAGCGTAGTCGGAGGCGGTTACGAGCAGTACTTC. It is translated as CASSVVGGGYEQYF.

This chain joins TRBV7-3 and TRBJ1-1; TRBD1 matches 8 bases. The germline CDR1 and CDR2 sequences are SGHTA and FQGTGA. V shed 1 base and J 11 bases; nucleotides not matched to a gene: 6. The CDR3 is 13 residues long. Here the CDR3 reads CASSLRSGDRAFF. The CDR3, as DNA: TGTGCCAGCAGCTTAAGATCCGGGGACAGGGCTTTCTTT. The full variable domain, rest sourced from reference TRBV7-3 and TRBJ1-1, is GAGVSQTPSNKVTEKGKYVELRCDPISGHTALYWYRQSLGQGPEFLIYFQGTGAADDSGLPNDRFFAVRPEGSVSTLKIQRTERGDSAVYLCASSLRSGDRAFFGQGTRLTVV.

In this sample, this clone turned up once. This chain joins TRBV29-1 and TRBJ1-5; D unresolved. Germline CDR1 SQVTM, CDR2 ANQGSEA. Trimming removed 5 bases from V and 0 bases from J, with 11 bases in between. The CDR3 is 14 residues long. This CDR3 reads CSVQTSDSNQPQHF. The CDR3 region has the DNA TGCAGCGTTCAAACATCAGATAGCAATCAGCCCCAGCATTTT.

The V and J genes are TRBV7-9 and TRBJ2-7, with D possibly matching TRBD1 (5 bases). In germline, CDR1 is SEHNR, CDR2 FQNEAQ (reference sequence). V lost 4 bases to trimming and J lost 2 bases, with 9 bases between them. This CDR3 has 13 residues. The CDR3 protein is CASSSTATYEQYF. As DNA, the CDR3 is TGTGCCAGCAGCTCGACAGCCACCTACGAGCAGTACTTC.

The rearrangement joins TRBV6-1 to TRBJ2-7; tentative D call: TRBD1 (5 bases). Per germline, CDR1 MNHNS and CDR2 SASEGT. CDR3 length: 13 amino acids. V was pared by 6 bases and J by 1 base, with 10 bases between. CDR3 in amino acids: CASRVTASYEQYF. The CDR3 nucleotides read TGTGCCAGCAGGGTGACAGCGTCCTACGAGCAGTACTTC.